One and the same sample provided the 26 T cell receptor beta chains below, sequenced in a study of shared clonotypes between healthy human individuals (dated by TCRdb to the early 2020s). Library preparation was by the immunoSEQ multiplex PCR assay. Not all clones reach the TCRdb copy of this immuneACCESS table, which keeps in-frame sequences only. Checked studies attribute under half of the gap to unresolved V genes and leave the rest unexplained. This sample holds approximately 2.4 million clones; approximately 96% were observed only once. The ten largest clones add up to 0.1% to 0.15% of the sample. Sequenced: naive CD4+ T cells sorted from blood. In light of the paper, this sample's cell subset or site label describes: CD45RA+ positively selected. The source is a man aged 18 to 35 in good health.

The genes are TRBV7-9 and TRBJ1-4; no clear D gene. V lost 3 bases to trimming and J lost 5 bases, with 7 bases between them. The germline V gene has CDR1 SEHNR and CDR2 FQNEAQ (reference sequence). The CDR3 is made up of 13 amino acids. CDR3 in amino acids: CASSFFGNEKLFF. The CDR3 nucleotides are TGTGCCAGCAGCTTTTTTGGGAATGAAAAACTGTTTTTT.

CDR3 residues: CAWSVRQGLQSFF. CDR3 coding DNA: TGTGCCTGGAGTGTGAGACAGGGGCTGCAATCTTTCTTT. The chain recombines TRBV30 with TRBJ1-1; 8 nucleotides line up with TRBD1. CDR1 is GTSNPN and CDR2 is SVGIG in the germline V gene (reference sequence). J was trimmed by 12 bases and V by 0 bases; bases with no gene match: 9. CDR3 length equals 13 residues.

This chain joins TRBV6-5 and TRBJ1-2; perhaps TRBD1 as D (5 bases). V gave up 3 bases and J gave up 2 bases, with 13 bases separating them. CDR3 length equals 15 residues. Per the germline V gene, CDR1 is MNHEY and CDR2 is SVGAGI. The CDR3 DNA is TGTGCCAGCAGTTATTCCCGGGGCCCGAACTATGGCTACACCTTC. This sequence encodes CASSYSRGPNYGYTF.

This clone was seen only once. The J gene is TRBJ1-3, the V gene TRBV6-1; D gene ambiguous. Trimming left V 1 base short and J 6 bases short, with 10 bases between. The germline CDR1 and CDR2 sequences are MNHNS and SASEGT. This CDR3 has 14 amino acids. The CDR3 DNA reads TGTGCCAGCAGTGAAGTCGACGGCTTAAACACCATATATTTT. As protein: CASSEVDGLNTIYF.

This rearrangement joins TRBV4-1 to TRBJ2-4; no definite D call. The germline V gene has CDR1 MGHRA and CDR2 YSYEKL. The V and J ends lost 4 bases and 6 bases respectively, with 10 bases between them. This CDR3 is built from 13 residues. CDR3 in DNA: TGCGCCAGCAGCCGAGGTGGTGGAAACATTCAGTACTTC. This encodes CASSRGGGNIQYF.

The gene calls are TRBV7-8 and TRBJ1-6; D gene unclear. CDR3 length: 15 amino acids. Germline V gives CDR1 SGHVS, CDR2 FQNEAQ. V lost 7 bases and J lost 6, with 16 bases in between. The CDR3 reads CASMPSPTVNSPLHF. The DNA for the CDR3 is TGTGCCAGCATGCCGAGCCCCACTGTTAATTCACCCCTCCACTTT.

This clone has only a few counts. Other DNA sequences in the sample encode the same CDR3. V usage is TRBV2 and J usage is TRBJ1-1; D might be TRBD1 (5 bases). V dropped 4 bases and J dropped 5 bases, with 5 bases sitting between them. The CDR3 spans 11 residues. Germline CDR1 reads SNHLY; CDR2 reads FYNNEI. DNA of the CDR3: TGTGCCAGCAGTGCAGGGACTGAAGCTTTCTTT. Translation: CASSAGTEAFF. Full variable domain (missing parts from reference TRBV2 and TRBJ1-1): EPEVTQTPSHQVTQMGQEVILRCVPISNHLYFYWYRQILGQKVEFLVSFYNNEISEKSEIFDDQFSVERPDGSNFTLKIRSTKLEDSAMYFCASSAGTEAFFGQGTRLTVV.

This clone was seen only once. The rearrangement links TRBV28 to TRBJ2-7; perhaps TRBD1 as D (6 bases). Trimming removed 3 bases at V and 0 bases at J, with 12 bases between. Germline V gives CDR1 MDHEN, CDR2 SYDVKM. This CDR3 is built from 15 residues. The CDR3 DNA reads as TGTGCCAGCAGTTTCAGGGGACCTATCTCCTACGAGCAGTACTTC. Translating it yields CASSFRGPISYEQYF. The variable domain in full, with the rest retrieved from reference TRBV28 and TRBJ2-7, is DVKVTQSSRYLVKRTGEKVFLECVQDMDHENMFWYRQDPGLGLRLIYFSYDVKMKEKGDIPEGYSVSREKKERFSLILESASTNQTSMYLCASSFRGPISYEQYFGPGTRLTVT.

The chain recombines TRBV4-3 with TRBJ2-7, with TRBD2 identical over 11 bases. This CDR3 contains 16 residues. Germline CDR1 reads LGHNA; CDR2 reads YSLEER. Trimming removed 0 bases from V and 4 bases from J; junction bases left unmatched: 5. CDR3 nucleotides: TGCGCCAGCAGCCAAGAAACGGCTAGCGGGAGGTACGAGCAGTACTTC. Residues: CASSQETASGRYEQYF.

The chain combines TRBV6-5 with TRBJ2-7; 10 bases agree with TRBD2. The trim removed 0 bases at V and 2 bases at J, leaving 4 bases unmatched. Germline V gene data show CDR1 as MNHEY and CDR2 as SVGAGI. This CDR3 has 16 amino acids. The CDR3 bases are TGTGCCAGCAGTTACTCGGAAGCGGGAGGGGCCTACGAGCAGTACTTC. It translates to CASSYSEAGGAYEQYF.

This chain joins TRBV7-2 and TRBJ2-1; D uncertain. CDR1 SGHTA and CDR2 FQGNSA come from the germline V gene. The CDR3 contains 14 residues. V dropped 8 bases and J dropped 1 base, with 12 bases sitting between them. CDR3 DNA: TGTGCCAGCGCTGGCCAAGAGTCCTACAATGAGCAGTTCTTC. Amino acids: CASAGQESYNEQFF.

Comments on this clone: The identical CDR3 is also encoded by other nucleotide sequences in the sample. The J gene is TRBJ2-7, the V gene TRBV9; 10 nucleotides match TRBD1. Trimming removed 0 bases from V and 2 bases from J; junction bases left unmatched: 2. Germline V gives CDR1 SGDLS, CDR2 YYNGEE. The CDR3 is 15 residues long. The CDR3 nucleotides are TGTGCCAGCAGCGTAGGGGGACAGGGGACCTACGAGCAGTACTTC. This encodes CASSVGGQGTYEQYF.

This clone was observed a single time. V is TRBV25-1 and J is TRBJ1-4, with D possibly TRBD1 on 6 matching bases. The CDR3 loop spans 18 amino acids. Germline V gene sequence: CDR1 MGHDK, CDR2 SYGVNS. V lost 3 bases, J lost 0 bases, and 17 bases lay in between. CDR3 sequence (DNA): TGTGCCAGCAGTGAGACTATTGGGGGCAGTGCAACTAATGAAAAACTGTTTTTT. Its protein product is CASSETIGGSATNEKLFF.

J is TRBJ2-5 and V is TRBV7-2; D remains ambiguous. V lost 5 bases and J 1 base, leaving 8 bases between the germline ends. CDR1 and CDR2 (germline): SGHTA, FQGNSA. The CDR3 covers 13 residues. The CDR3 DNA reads TGTGCCAGCAGCGACTGGACCCAAGAGACCCAGTACTTC. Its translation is CASSDWTQETQYF.

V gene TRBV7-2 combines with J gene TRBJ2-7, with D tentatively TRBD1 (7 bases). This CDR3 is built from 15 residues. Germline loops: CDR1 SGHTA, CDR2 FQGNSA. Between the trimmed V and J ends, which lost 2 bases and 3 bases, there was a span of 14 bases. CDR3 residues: CASSLSGGKVYEQYF. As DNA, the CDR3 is TGTGCCAGCAGCTTATCAGGGGGGAAAGTCTACGAGCAGTACTTC.

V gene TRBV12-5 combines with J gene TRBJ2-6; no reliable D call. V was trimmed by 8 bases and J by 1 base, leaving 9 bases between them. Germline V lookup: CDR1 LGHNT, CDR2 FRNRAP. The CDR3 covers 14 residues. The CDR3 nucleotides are TGTGCTAGTAGCCGCGGATCTGGGGCCAACGTCCTGACTTTC. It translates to CASSRGSGANVLTF.

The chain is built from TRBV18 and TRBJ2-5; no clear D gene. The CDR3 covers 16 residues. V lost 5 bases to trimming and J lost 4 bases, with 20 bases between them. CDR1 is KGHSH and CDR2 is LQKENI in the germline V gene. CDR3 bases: TGTGCCAGCTCATCAGGACCCCAGCACCCTGTAGAGACCCAGTACTTC. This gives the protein CASSSGPQHPVETQYF.

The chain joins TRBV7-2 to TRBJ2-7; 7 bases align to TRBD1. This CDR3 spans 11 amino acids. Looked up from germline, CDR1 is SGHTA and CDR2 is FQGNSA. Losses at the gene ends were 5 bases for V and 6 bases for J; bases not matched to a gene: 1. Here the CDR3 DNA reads TGTGCCAGCAGCCGGGACAGCGAGCAGTACTTC. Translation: CASSRDSEQYF.

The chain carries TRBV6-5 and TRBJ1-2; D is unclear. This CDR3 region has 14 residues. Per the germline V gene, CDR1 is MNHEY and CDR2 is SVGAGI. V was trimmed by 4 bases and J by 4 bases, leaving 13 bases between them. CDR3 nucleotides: TGTGCCAGCAGTTGGGCAGCTAACCTCTATGGCTACACCTTC. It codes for CASSWAANLYGYTF.

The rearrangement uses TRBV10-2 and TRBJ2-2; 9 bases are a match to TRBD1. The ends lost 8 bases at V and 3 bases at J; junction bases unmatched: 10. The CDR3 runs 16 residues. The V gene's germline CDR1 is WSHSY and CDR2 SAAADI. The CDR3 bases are TGCGCCAGCGAACGTACAGGGGGCAGAGACACCGGGGAGCTGTTTTTT. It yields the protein CASERTGGRDTGELFF.

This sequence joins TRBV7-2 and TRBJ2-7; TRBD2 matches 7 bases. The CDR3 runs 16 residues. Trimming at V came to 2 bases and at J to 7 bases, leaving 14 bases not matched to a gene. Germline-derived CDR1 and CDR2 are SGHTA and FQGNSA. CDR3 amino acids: CASSLFWGGGTVEQYF. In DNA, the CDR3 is TGTGCCAGCAGCTTATTCTGGGGGGGAGGTACAGTGGAGCAGTACTTC.

The CDR3 region is CASSLDVTSETQYF. The DNA for the CDR3 is TGTGCCAGCAGCTTAGATGTAACATCAGAGACCCAGTACTTC. The V call is TRBV11-2, the J call TRBJ2-5, with D hard to call. Trimming cost V 0 bases and J 4 bases, with 9 bases left between them. The CDR3 has 14 residues. Germline loops: CDR1 SGHAT, CDR2 FQNNGV.

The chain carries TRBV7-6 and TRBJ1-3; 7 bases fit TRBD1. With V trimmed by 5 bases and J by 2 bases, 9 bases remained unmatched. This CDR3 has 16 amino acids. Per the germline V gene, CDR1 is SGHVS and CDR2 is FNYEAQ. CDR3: CASSPQTGSTGNTIYF. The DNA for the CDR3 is TGTGCCAGCAGCCCCCAGACAGGGTCGACTGGAAACACCATATATTTT.

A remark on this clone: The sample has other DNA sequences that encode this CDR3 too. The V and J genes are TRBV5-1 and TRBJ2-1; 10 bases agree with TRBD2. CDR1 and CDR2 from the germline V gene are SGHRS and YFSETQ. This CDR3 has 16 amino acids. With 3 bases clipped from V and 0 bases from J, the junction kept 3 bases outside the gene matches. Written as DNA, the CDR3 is TGCGCCAGCAGCTCGTTAGCGGGGGGCTCCTACAATGAGCAGTTCTTC. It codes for CASSSLAGGSYNEQFF.

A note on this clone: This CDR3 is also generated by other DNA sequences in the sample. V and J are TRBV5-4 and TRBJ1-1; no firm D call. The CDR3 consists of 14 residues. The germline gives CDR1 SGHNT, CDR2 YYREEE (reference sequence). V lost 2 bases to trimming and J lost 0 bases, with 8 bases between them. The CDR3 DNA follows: TGTGCCAGCAGCTTAGGAGGAGTGAACACTGAAGCTTTCTTT. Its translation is CASSLGGVNTEAFF.

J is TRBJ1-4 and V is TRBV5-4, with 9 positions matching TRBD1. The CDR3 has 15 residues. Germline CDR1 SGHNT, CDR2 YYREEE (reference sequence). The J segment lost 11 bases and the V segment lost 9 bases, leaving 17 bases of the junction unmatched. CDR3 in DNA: TGTGCCACCTCCCCTGAACAGGGGGCGGAATCGAAACTGTTTTTT. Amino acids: CATSPEQGAESKLFF.